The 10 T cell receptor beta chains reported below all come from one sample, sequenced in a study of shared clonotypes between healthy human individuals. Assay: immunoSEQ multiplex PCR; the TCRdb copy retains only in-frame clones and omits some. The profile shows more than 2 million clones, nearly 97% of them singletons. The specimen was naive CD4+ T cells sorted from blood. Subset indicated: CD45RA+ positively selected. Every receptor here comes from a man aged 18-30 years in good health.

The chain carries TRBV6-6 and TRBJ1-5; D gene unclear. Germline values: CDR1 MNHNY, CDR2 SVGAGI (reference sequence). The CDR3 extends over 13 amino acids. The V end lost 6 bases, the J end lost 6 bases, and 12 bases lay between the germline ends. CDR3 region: CASRTGASQPQHF. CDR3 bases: TGTGCCAGCAGAACCGGCGCGTCTCAGCCCCAGCATTTT.

CDR3 coding DNA: TGTGCCAGCATGGTTGGGACAGTAGCCAAAAACATTCAGTACTTC. Its protein product is CASMVGTVAKNIQYF. The V call is TRBV2, the J call TRBJ2-4; 7 nucleotides align to TRBD1. With V trimmed by 7 bases and J by 0 bases, 6 bases remained unmatched. Germline V gene sequence: CDR1 SNHLY, CDR2 FYNNEI. CDR3 length: 15 residues.

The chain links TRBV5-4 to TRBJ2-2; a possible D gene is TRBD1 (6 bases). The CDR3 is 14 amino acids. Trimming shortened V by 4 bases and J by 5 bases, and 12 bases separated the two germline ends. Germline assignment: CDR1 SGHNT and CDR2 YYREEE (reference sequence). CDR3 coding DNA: TGTGCCAGCAGCCAAGACAGGCTTACCGGGGAGCTGTTTTTT. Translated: CASSQDRLTGELFF. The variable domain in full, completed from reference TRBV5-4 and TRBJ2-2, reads ETGVTQSPTHLIKTRGQQVTLRCSSQSGHNTVSWYQQALGQGPQFIFQYYREEENGRGNFPPRFSGLQFPNYSSELNVNALELDDSALYLCASSQDRLTGELFFGEGSRLTVL.

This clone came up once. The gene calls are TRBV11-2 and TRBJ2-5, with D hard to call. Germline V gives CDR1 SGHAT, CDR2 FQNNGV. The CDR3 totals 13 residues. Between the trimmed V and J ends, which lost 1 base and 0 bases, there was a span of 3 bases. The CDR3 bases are TGTGCCAGCAGCTTAGGGGACCAAGAGACCCAGTACTTC. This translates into CASSLGDQETQYF. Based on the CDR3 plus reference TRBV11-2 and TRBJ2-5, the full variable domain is EAGVAQSPRYKIIEKRQSVAFWCNPISGHATLYWYQQILGQGPKLLIQFQNNGVVDDSQLPKDRFSAERLKGVDSTLKIQPAKLEDSAVYLCASSLGDQETQYFGPGTRLLVL.

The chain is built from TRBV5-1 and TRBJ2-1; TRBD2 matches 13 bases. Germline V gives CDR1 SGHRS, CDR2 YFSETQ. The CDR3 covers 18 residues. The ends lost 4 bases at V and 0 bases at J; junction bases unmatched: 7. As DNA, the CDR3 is TGCGCCAGCAGCCGGACTAGCGGGGGACCAAGCTCCTACAATGAGCAGTTCTTC. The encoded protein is CASSRTSGGPSSYNEQFF. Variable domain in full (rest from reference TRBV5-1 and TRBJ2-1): KAGVTQTPRYLIKTRGQQVTLSCSPISGHRSVSWYQQTPGQGLQFLFEYFSETQRNKGNFPGRFSGRQFSNSRSEMNVSTLELGDSALYLCASSRTSGGPSSYNEQFFGPGTRLTVL.

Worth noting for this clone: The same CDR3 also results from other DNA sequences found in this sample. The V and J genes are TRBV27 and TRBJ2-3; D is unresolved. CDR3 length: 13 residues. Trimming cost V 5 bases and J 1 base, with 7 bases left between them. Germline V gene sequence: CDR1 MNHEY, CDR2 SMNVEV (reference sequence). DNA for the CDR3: TGTGCCAGCAGTACCCGAGGCACAGATACGCAGTATTTT. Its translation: CASSTRGTDTQYF.

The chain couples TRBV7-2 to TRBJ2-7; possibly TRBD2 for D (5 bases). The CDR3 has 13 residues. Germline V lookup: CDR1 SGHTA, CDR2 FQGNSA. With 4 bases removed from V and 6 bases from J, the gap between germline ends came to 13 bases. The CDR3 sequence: CASSSATAGEQYF. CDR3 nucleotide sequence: TGTGCCAGCAGCTCAGCTACGGCGGGCGAGCAGTACTTC.

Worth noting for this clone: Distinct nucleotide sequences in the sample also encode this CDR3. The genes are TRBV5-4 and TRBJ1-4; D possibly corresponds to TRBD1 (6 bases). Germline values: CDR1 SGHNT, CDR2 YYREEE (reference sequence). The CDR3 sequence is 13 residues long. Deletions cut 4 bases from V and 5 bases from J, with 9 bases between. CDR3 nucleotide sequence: TGTGCCAGCAGCCTGGACAGAAATGAAAAACTGTTTTTT. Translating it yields CASSLDRNEKLFF.

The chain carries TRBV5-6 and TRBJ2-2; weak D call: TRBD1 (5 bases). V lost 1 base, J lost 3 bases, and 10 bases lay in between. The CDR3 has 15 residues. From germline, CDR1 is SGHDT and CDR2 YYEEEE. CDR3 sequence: CASSLLGRDTGELFF. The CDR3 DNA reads TGTGCCAGCAGCTTGCTCGGCAGGGACACCGGGGAGCTGTTTTTT.

The CDR3 here is CASSLGLGDTGELFF. CDR3 DNA: TGTGCCAGCAGCTTGGGACTAGGAGACACCGGGGAGCTGTTTTTT. The J gene is TRBJ2-2, the V gene TRBV5-4; D is possibly TRBD2 (6 bases). Germline V gene lookup returns CDR1 SGHNT and CDR2 YYREEE (reference sequence). The CDR3 totals 15 residues. V was clipped by 0 bases and J by 3 bases, with 9 bases between them.